Following are 6 T cell receptor beta chains from one sample sequenced in a study of blood T cell repertoires in COVID-19. Clones were sequenced by immunoSEQ multiplex PCR, and TCRdb holds only the in-frame ones, with some missing. The sample consists of some 390,000 clones, 89% of them appearing once. The sample was PBMCs or T cells enriched from blood (not recorded which). Receptors were obtained from a woman younger than 45 who had recovered from COVID-19.

The chain is built from TRBV11-2 and TRBJ2-1; 7 positions agree with TRBD2. Germline CDR1 reads SGHAT; CDR2 reads FQNNGV. V dropped 9 bases and J dropped 7; count of bases not matched to a gene: 3. The CDR3 contains 11 residues. CDR3: CARARGNEQFF. For the CDR3, the DNA is TGTGCCAGAGCGCGGGGGAATGAGCAGTTCTTC.

In this sample, this clone turned up a few times. This chain connects TRBV7-3 to TRBJ2-6; D is uncertain. This CDR3 is 13 amino acids long. The ends were cut back, 3 bases at V and 4 bases at J, with 4 bases in the middle. Germline CDR1 SGHTA, CDR2 FQGTGA. Written as DNA, the CDR3 is TGTGCCAGCAGCTTTCTGGGGGCCAACGTCCTGACTTTC. Protein: CASSFLGANVLTF.

The chain uses TRBV6-2 or TRBV6-3 and TRBJ2-7; D gene uncertain. The ends were cut back, 0 bases at V and 7 bases at J, with 4 bases in the middle. Germline CDR1 is MNHEY and CDR2 is SVGEGT. This CDR3 is built from 11 residues. The CDR3 loop reads CASSYSAEQYF. As DNA, the CDR3 is TGTGCCAGCAGTTACTCGGCTGAGCAGTACTTC.

This clone was observed once. This chain links TRBV2 with TRBJ2-7; 8 bases map to TRBD1. The germline V gene encodes CDR1 SNHLY and CDR2 FYNNEI. V was pared by 5 bases and J by 5 bases, with 11 bases of the junction left unmatched. The CDR3 is 15 residues long. The CDR3 is CASSKQGDGFDEQYF. The CDR3 DNA sequence: TGTGCCAGCAGTAAACAGGGGGATGGTTTCGACGAGCAGTACTTC.

The chain uses TRBV5-4 and TRBJ1-6; D is unresolved. The CDR3 contains 15 residues. Trimming cost V 0 bases and J 8 bases, with 12 bases left between them. Germline CDR1 reads SGHNT; CDR2 reads YYREEE (reference sequence). CDR3 in DNA: TGTGCCAGCAGCTTGGCCTCCGAGCCGGATTCACCCCTCCACTTT. This gives the protein CASSLASEPDSPLHF.

The chain joins TRBV6-5 to TRBJ2-7; TRBD2 is a possible D gene (5 bases). The length of the CDR3 is 15 residues. Trimming pared 5 bases from V and 0 bases from J, leaving 14 bases between. Germline V lookup: CDR1 MNHEY, CDR2 SVGAGI. CDR3 nucleotide sequence: TGTGCCAGCAGTAAGGACTTTAGGAGCTCCTACGAGCAGTACTTC. It encodes CASSKDFRSSYEQYF.